This paragraph covers one TCR beta chain sequence. Germline V CDR1 and CDR2: KGHSH, LQKENI. The ends were cut back, 3 bases at V and 4 bases at J, with 16 bases in the middle. The CDR3 has 16 residues. As processed by the authors: Nucleated cell number was recorded as an estimate derived from reference gene primer amplification. The table came from immunoSEQ multiplex PCR; TCRdb's copy has only in-frame clones and leaves some out. The V and J calls and clone size were taken over from that table, and D and trimming were inferred from the DNA. The table has about 120,000 clones, just under 85% seen once. These data are taken from a study of blood T cell repertoires in COVID-19. Study-wide background: COVID-19 samples from acute and convalescent phases originated in the United States, Italy and Spain. Sources were T cells, B-cell-depleted T cells, or PBMCs; the material itself was cDNA or gDNA.

The sequence came from a man in his 70s with active or convalescent COVID-19. The chain carries TRBV18 and TRBJ1-3, with D possibly being TRBD1 (6 bases). Sequenced sample: peripheral blood. CDR3: CASSPSGGLLGNTIYF. In DNA form, the CDR3 reads TGTGCCAGCTCACCTAGCGGGGGGCTCCTCGGAAACACCATATATTTT.